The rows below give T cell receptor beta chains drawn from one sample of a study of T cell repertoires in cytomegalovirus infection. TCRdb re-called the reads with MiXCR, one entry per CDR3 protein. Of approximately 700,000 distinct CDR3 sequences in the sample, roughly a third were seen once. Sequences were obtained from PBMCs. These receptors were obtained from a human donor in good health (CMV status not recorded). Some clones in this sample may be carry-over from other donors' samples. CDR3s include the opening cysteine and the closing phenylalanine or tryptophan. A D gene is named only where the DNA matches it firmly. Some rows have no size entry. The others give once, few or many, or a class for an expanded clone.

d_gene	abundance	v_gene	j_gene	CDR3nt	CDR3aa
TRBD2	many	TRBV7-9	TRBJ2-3	TGTGCCAGCAGCTCCCCCGGTGGACTAGCGGGATTGGCAGATACGCAGTATTTT	CASSSPGGLAGLADTQYF
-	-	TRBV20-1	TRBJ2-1	TGCAGTGCTAGGCAGCGGCCCAATGAGCAGTTCTTC	CSARQRPNEQFF
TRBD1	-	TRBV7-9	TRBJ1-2	TGTGCCAGCAGCCATGTGGACAGGGCGAACGGCTACACCTTC	CASSHVDRANGYTF
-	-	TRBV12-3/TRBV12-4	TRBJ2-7	TGTGCCAGCAGTCCCCCACAGGTGCCCTACGAGCAGTACTTC	CASSPPQVPYEQYF
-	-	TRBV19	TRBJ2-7	TGTGCCAGTAGTACCTCAAGCAGGGGTTCCTACGAGCAGTACTTC	CASSTSSRGSYEQYF
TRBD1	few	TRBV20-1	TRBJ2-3	TGCAGTGCCATCTCAGGGGGCCTAGATACGCAGTATTTT	CSAISGGLDTQYF
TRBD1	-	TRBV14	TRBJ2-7	TGTGCCAGCAGCCCAACAAACAGGGGTTTAGGGCAGTACTTC	CASSPTNRGLGQYF
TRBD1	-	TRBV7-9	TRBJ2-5	TGTGCCAGCAGGGCGACAGGGACCTTTCAAGAGACCCAGTACTTC	CASRATGTFQETQYF
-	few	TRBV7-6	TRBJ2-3	TGTGCCAGCGGCGGGACAGCAGATACGCAGTATTTT	CASGGTADTQYF
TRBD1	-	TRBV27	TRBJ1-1	TGTGCCAGCAGTTCTATACAGGGGACCACTGAAGCTTTCTTT	CASSSIQGTTEAFF
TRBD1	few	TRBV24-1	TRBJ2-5	TGTGCCACCAGTGGCCGGGACAGGGGCCAAGAGACCCAGTACTTC	CATSGRDRGQETQYF
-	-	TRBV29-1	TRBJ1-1	TGCAGCTCGGACAGACTGAACACTGAAGCTTTCTTT	CSSDRLNTEAFF
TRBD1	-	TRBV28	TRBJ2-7	TGTGCCAGCAGTCCTTACCTCCGGACAGGGGGCTACGAGCAGTACTTC	CASSPYLRTGGYEQYF
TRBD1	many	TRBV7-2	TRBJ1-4	TGTGCCAGCAGCCCGGGACAGCCAAATGAAAAACTGTTTTTT	CASSPGQPNEKLFF
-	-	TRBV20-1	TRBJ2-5	TGCAGTGCTAGAGTTATTGGGTCAGTGTACCAAGAGACCCAGTACTTC	CSARVIGSVYQETQYF
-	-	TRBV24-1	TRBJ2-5	TGTGCCACCAGTGACCCGGGACGGCAAGAGACCCAGTACTTC	CATSDPGRQETQYF
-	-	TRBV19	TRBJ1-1	TGTGCCAGTAGGGGGGGGTTTACCATGAACACTGAAGCTTTCTTT	CASRGGFTMNTEAFF
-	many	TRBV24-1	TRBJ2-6	TGTGCCACCAGTGATCCCCACTCTGGGGCCAACGTCCTGACTTTC	CATSDPHSGANVLTF
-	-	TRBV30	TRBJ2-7	TGTGCCTGGAGTGTAAGCCGGCTTTACGAGCAGTACTTC	CAWSVSRLYEQYF
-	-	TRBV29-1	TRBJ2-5	TGCAGCGTTGACGGACCGGAACAAGAGACCCAGTACTTC	CSVDGPEQETQYF
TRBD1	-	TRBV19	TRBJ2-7	TGTGCCAGTTCCGAAACCGGGACAGGGGTAAACGAGCAGTACTTC	CASSETGTGVNEQYF
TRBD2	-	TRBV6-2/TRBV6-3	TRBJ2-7	TGTGCCAGCAGCGCGGGGGGTTCCTACGAGCAGTACTTC	CASSAGGSYEQYF
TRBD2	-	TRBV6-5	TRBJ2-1	TGTGCCACCGCATACCGACTAGCGGGAGGGCTAGATGAGCAGTTCTTC	CATAYRLAGGLDEQFF
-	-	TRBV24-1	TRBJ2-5	TGTGCCACCAGTGATTTAAAACTCGGGCAGGGACAAGAGACCCAGTACTTC	CATSDLKLGQGQETQYF
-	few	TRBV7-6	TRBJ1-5	TGTGCCAGCAGCTTTCGATCCGGCCATAATCAGCCCCAGCATTTT	CASSFRSGHNQPQHF
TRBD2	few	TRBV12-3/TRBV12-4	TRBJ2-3	TGTGCCAGCAGTCAAGGACTAGCGGGAGTTACGCAGTATTTT	CASSQGLAGVTQYF
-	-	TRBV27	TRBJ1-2	TGTGCCAGCACCCCCCGACCGGGGGCGGCTAGCTATGGCTACACCTTC	CASTPRPGAASYGYTF
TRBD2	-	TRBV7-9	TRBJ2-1	TGTGCCAGCAGCTTTCCTCTAGCGGGGGGGGACAATGAGCAGTTCTTC	CASSFPLAGGDNEQFF
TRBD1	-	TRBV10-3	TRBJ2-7	TGTGCCATCAGTCCAGGGACAGCCTACGAGCAGTACTTC	CAISPGTAYEQYF
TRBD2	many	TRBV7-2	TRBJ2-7	TGTGCCAGCAGCTACACTAGCGGGAGGGCCGGGGAGCAGTACTTC	CASSYTSGRAGEQYF
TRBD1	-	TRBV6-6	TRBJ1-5	TGTGCCAGCAGGGTACAGGGGGCGACGGGCAATCAGCCCCAGCATTTT	CASRVQGATGNQPQHF
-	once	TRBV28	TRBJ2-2	TGTGCCAGCATTGGCAGGGGCACCACCGGGGAGCTGTTTTTT	CASIGRGTTGELFF
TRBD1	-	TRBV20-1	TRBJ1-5	TGCAGTGCTGGGACCGACAGGGAAGGGCAGCCCCAGCATTTT	CSAGTDREGQPQHF
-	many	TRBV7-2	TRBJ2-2	TGTGCCAGCAGCCGTGACAGGGCGGGAACCGGGGAGCTGTTTTTT	CASSRDRAGTGELFF
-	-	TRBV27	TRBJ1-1	TGTGCCACCCGGCGGGCCACTGAAGCTTTCTTT	CATRRATEAFF
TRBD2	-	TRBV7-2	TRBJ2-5	TGTGCCAGCAGCTTCGATGGCCCGGGAGGAGTGGAGACCCAGTACTTC	CASSFDGPGGVETQYF
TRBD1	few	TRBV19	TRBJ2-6	TGTGCCAGTAGTATATCGACAGGGTCGGTCTTTGGATCTGGGGCCAACGTCCTGACTTTC	CASSISTGSVFGSGANVLTF
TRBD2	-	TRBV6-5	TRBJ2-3	TGTGCCAGCAGTTACGGTAGCGGGAGAGATACGCAGTATTTT	CASSYGSGRDTQYF
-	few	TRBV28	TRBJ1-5	TGTGCCAGCAGTCCGATCCAGGCGGTCAGGGAGAGCCAGCCCCAGCATTTT	CASSPIQAVRESQPQHF
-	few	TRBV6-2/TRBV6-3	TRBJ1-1	TGTGCCAGCAGTTACTCAGGGGATCCTGAAGCTTTCTTT	CASSYSGDPEAFF
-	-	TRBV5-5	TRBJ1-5	TGTGCCAGCAGCTTGGCAGGGGTCCTCAATCAGCCCCAGCATTTT	CASSLAGVLNQPQHF